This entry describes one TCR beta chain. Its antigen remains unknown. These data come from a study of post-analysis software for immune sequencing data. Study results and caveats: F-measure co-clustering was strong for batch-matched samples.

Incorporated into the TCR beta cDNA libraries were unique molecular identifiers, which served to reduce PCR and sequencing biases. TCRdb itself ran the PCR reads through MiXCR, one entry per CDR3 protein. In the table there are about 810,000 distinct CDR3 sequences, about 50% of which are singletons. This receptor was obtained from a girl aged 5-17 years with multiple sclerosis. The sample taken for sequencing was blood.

Here the CDR3 DNA reads TGTGCCACCAGCAGAGATCGCTGGTCGGCAGATACGCAGTATTTT. Translating it yields CATSRDRWSADTQYF. The rearrangement joins TRBV15 to TRBJ2-3, with unresolved D. V was shortened by 0 bases and J by 4 bases, with 11 bases between the two germline ends. The CDR3 consists of 15 residues. The germline V gene has CDR1 LNHNV and CDR2 YYDKDF (reference sequence).